Each of the 23 T cell receptor beta chains below was sequenced from the same sample in a study of T cells in Graves' hyperthyroidism and ophthalmopathy. RNA transcripts were the template for amplifying TCR beta CDR3 regions. When the TCR CDR3 underwent first-round RT-PCR, the HTBI primer set was used. One entry per CDR3 protein, called by TCRdb with MiXCR from the multiplex PCR reads. Of about 350,000 distinct CDR3 sequences in the sample, roughly 15% were seen once. Sequencing was performed on blood. The source of these receptors is a woman aged 35 to 49 with Graves' ophthalmopathy.

This clonotype appeared a few times. This chain uses TRBV4-1 with TRBJ2-2; D may be TRBD2 (6 bases). Trimming cost V 4 bases and J 4 bases, with 10 bases left between them. Germline V CDR1 and CDR2: MGHRA, YSYEKL. This CDR3 contains 14 residues. CDR3 sequence reads: CASSPRRVTGELFF. DNA of the CDR3: TGCGCCAGCAGCCCGCGGAGGGTCACCGGGGAGCTGTTTTTT.

This clonotype was recorded a few times. V usage is TRBV20-1 and J usage is TRBJ2-7; D is undetermined. The V end was cut by 0 bases, the J end by 5 bases, with 14 bases between. The germline V gene has CDR1 DFQATT and CDR2 SNEGSKA (reference sequence). The CDR3 is 14 residues long. The CDR3 is CSAREQLGFHEQYF. In DNA form, the CDR3 reads TGCAGTGCTAGAGAACAGTTGGGATTTCACGAGCAGTACTTC.

This clonotype was detected only a few times. The rearrangement joins TRBV19 to TRBJ1-5, with D perhaps matching TRBD1 (6 bases). V was clipped by 4 bases and J by 3 bases, with 13 bases between them. The germline V gene has CDR1 LNHDA and CDR2 SQIVND (reference sequence). The CDR3 is 15 residues long. DNA for the CDR3: TGTGCCAGTAGTACACAGGGTGTGGTCAATCAGCCCCAGCATTTT. Its protein is CASSTQGVVNQPQHF.

The rearrangement uses TRBV7-8 and TRBJ1-5; no firm D call. Trimming took 7 bases from V and 7 from J, leaving 14 bases between them. Germline-derived CDR1 and CDR2 are SGHVS and FQNEAQ. The CDR3 loop spans 13 amino acids. The CDR3: CASNRGMGQPQHF. CDR3 sequence (DNA): TGTGCCAGCAACAGAGGCATGGGGCAGCCCCAGCATTTT. Using reference TRBV7-8 and TRBJ1-5 for the parts outside the CDR3, the full variable domain is GAGVSQSPRYKVAKRGQDVALRCDPISGHVSLFWYQQALGQGPEFLTYFQNEAQLDKSGLPSDRFFAERPEGSVSTLKIQRTQQEDSAVYLCASNRGMGQPQHFGDGTRLSIL.

This clonotype was counted a few times. CDR3 DNA sequence: TGTGCCAGCAGCTTCCTTGGACTGGCCTACGAGCAGTACTTC. Protein sequence: CASSFLGLAYEQYF. The rearrangement joins TRBV11-2 to TRBJ2-7; D is perhaps TRBD2 (5 bases). The germline gives CDR1 SGHAT, CDR2 FQNNGV. This CDR3 comprises 14 residues. V was cut by 3 bases and J by 2 bases, with 11 bases left in between.

This clonotype was detected many times. The chain carries TRBV7-9 and TRBJ2-7, with D tentatively TRBD1 (6 bases). V was trimmed by 5 bases and J by 0 bases, leaving 11 bases between them. Germline CDR1 and CDR2: SEHNR and FQNEAQ (reference sequence). The CDR3 has 14 residues. CDR3: CASSQGQSSYEQYF. The CDR3 bases are TGTGCCAGCAGCCAGGGACAATCCTCCTACGAGCAGTACTTC.

For this clonotype: A read error may produce the germline difference seen at one junction end. V is TRBV6-1 and J is TRBJ1-2; 9 bases agree with TRBD1. Germline V gene data show CDR1 as MNHNS and CDR2 as SASEGT. The CDR3 is made up of 15 amino acids. The CDR3 sequence: CACRPPTGGYYGYTF. In DNA, the CDR3 is TGTGCCTGCAGGCCACCTACAGGGGGCTACTATGGCTACACCTTC.

This clonotype has a handful of counts. A junction end diverges from the germline sequence, so it may reflect a read error. V and J are TRBV20-1 and TRBJ2-2; D is ambiguous. The CDR3 is 14 amino acids. The germline V gene encodes CDR1 DFQATT and CDR2 SNEGSKA (reference sequence). The CDR3 spells CSARARRGTGELFF. CDR3 DNA: TGCAGTGCGAGAGCTCGCCGTGGCACCGGGGAGCTGTTTTTT.

This clonotype came up many times. The chain has TRBV10-3 and TRBJ1-1, with TRBD1 as a possible D gene (5 bases). Trimming took 6 bases from V and 1 from J, leaving 9 bases between them. Germline values: CDR1 ENHRY, CDR2 SYGVKD. The length of the CDR3 is 13 residues. The CDR3 loop is CAISFTGNTEAFF. For the CDR3, the DNA is TGTGCCATCAGCTTCACAGGGAACACTGAAGCTTTCTTT.

The rearrangement links TRBV27 to TRBJ2-3; no clear D. The CDR3 runs to 13 residues. Trimming stripped 5 bases from V and 2 bases from J, with 8 bases between. Germline CDR1 reads MNHEY; CDR2 reads SMNVEV (reference sequence). The CDR3 DNA is TGTGCCAGCAGTGACGTACCCACAGATACGCAGTATTTT. Residues: CASSDVPTDTQYF.

The sample holds many counts of this clonotype. The chain carries TRBV3-1 and TRBJ1-2; the D gene is possibly TRBD1 (5 bases). Per the germline V gene, CDR1 is LGHDT and CDR2 is YNNKEL (reference sequence). V lost 1 base, J lost 13 bases, and 13 bases lay in between. There are 12 residues in the CDR3. The CDR3 here is CASSQARGGSTF. The CDR3 nucleotides are TGTGCCAGCAGCCAAGCGAGGGGCGGCAGCACCTTC.

This clonotype was seen at least ten times. The chain is built from TRBV11-2 and TRBJ2-1; maybe TRBD1 (5 bases). Trimming took 1 base from V and 3 from J, leaving 7 bases between them. This CDR3 spans 14 amino acids. Germline CDR1 reads SGHAT; CDR2 reads FQNNGV. CDR3 coding DNA: TGTGCCAGCAGCTTAGGTGACAGCTACAATGAGCAGTTCTTC. Translating it yields CASSLGDSYNEQFF.

The table lists this clonotype with many counts. This chain connects TRBV12-3 or TRBV12-4 to TRBJ2-3; 13 bases line up with TRBD2. The CDR3 is made up of 21 amino acids. V dropped 5 bases and J dropped 1; count of bases not matched to a gene: 18. As DNA, the CDR3 is TGTGCCAGCAGTGTCCCCACCGGGACTAGCGGGACCTCACAGCGCACAGATACGCAGTATTTT. This sequence encodes CASSVPTGTSGTSQRTDTQYF.

This clonotype was seen at least ten times. The chain uses TRBV11-2 and TRBJ2-3; D gene unclear. This CDR3 comprises 15 residues. The V gene lost 1 base and the J gene lost 2 bases, with 10 bases spanning the gap. Germline-derived CDR1 and CDR2 are SGHAT and FQNNGV. CDR3 loop: CASSLGGSITDTQYF. DNA of the CDR3: TGTGCCAGCAGCTTAGGGGGTAGTATCACAGATACGCAGTATTTT.

The sample holds a few counts of this clonotype. The genes are TRBV29-1 and TRBJ2-1; 9 bases fit TRBD1. Germline V gives CDR1 SQVTM, CDR2 ANQGSEA. This CDR3 is 13 amino acids long. With V trimmed by 6 bases and J by 8 bases, 8 bases remained unmatched. Here the CDR3 DNA reads TGCAGCGTCCGACAGGGGGTGATGGATGAGCAGTTCTTC. Translation: CSVRQGVMDEQFF.

This chain joins TRBV2 and TRBJ2-1; the D gene is possibly TRBD1 (6 bases). The V and J ends lost 0 bases and 7 bases respectively, with 13 bases between them. From germline, CDR1 is SNHLY and CDR2 FYNNEI. The CDR3 loop spans 15 amino acids. The CDR3 DNA reads as TGTGCCAGCAGTGAAGCGCAGGGGATATTAAATGAGCAGTTCTTC. This gives the protein CASSEAQGILNEQFF.

This clonotype was counted at least ten times. The chain joins TRBV3-1 to TRBJ2-5, with 8 positions matching TRBD2. Trimming at V came to 7 bases and at J to 5 bases, leaving 3 bases not matched to a gene. The CDR3 spans 12 residues. Germline CDR1 and CDR2: LGHDT and YNNKEL (reference sequence). CDR3: CASTSGGETQYF. CDR3 nucleotides: TGTGCCAGCACCTCGGGAGGGGAGACCCAGTACTTC.

This chain uses TRBV3-1 with TRBJ2-1, with D tentatively TRBD1 or TRBD2 (6 bases each). The germline V and J ends were trimmed by 1 base and 8 bases, with 12 bases remaining between them. CDR3 length: 14 residues. Germline V CDR1 and CDR2: LGHDT, YNNKEL (reference sequence). This CDR3 reads CASSQGGGSDEQFF. The CDR3 DNA reads TGTGCCAGCAGCCAAGGAGGGGGGTCGGATGAGCAGTTCTTC.

The chain couples TRBV11-2 to TRBJ2-7, with TRBD2 matching over 7 bases. CDR1 is SGHAT and CDR2 is FQNNGV in the germline V gene. This CDR3 contains 14 residues. After removal of 3 bases from V and 6 bases from J, the junction contained 8 bases not matched to a gene. DNA for the CDR3: TGTGCCAGCAGCTTTTTCGGGAGGTCAGGCGAGCAGTACTTC. Translation: CASSFFGRSGEQYF.

The chain has TRBV24-1 and TRBJ1-1; D remains unclear. Trimming removed 4 bases at V and 1 base at J, with 9 bases between. Germline CDR1 is KGHDR and CDR2 is SFDVKD. CDR3 length equals 14 residues. The CDR3 coding sequence is TGTGCCACCAGTGACGGAGTGGCGAACACTGAAGCTTTCTTT. It specifies CATSDGVANTEAFF.

This clonotype appeared many times. The chain has TRBV12-3 or TRBV12-4 and TRBJ1-2; 10 bases map to TRBD1. J lost 6 bases, V lost 6 bases, and 7 bases had no gene match. The CDR3 runs to 14 residues. The CDR3 loop is CASRLGQGGDGYTF. The CDR3 DNA reads as TGTGCCAGCAGACTTGGACAGGGGGGCGATGGCTACACCTTC.

This clonotype was recorded many times. The rearrangement uses TRBV20-1 and TRBJ1-2; D gene unclear. The germline V gene encodes CDR1 DFQATT and CDR2 SNEGSKA (reference sequence). Trimming left V 6 bases short and J 4 bases short, with 3 bases between. CDR3 length: 9 residues. The CDR3 region has the DNA TGCAGTGCGGTCTATGGCTACACCTTC. As protein: CSAVYGYTF.

In this sample, this clonotype turned up many times. This chain uses TRBV6-2 or TRBV6-3 with TRBJ2-2; 8 bases map to TRBD1. V lost 5 bases to trimming and J lost 3 bases; unmatched junction nucleotides: 14. Germline V lookup: CDR1 MNHEY, CDR2 SVGEGT. CDR3 length: 18 amino acids. CDR3 DNA sequence: TGTGCCAGCAGTCCGGGGACAGGTTCGGTCCTGTACACCGGGGAGCTGTTTTTT. Its protein is CASSPGTGSVLYTGELFF.